Sequencing of this T cell receptor beta chain was carried out in a study of cytomegalovirus exposure and HLA in healthy donors. Both 60 Vbeta primers and 13 Jbeta primers went into the PCR. Profiled with immunoSEQ multiplex PCR; TCRdb holds only in-frame clones, not every one. The table has under 90,000 clones, approximately 70% seen once. As to this clone: Its antigen is not known.

Notes on the study in general: Later analysis identified a missense DCLRE1C variant that was linked to TCR beta V- and J-gene trimming. Specific recognition of CMV antigens was confirmed in vitro for a few chains (all CMV-associated). A cluster of highly shared sequence variants was likely a sequencing artifact.

CDR3 length equals 12 residues. Trimming took off 4 bases at V and 3 bases at J, with 7 bases between the two ends. CDR1 is KGHSH and CDR2 is LQKENI in the germline V gene. The chain combines TRBV18 with TRBJ2-7, with D possibly TRBD1 on 5 matching bases. The sequencing input was PBMCs. The clonotype originates from a woman between 50 and 59 years old in good health and CMV-seropositive. CDR3 amino acids: CASSRDSYEQYF. The DNA for the CDR3 is TGTGCCAGCTCACGTGACAGCTACGAGCAGTACTTC.